This paragraph reports one TCR beta chain. The antigen is undetermined. CD45RO-CCR7+CD27+CD95- expression identified naive CD8+ T cells. The CDR3 totals 13 residues. Germline V gives CDR1 DFQATT, CDR2 SNEGSKA (reference sequence). This sample was taken from a study of CXCR3-negative and CXCR3-positive naive CD8 T cells. For the study at large: Libraries each contributed about 1.5 +/- 0.3 million TRB reads, for approximately 130 million in total. Whole-study results and caveats: Naive cells, whether CXCR3-negative or CXCR3-positive, had similar TRBV-TRBJ usage, while memory cells differed. More hydrophobic TRB CDR3s occurred in CXCR3-positive than in CXCR3-negative naive cells.

TRB cDNA libraries were made by UMI-labeled 5' RACE. Reprocessing the 5' RACE reads, TCRdb reports a single entry for every CDR3 protein and omits DNA. The sample data list about 150,000 distinct CDR3 sequences. The sequenced sample was naive CXCR3+ CD8+ T cells from blood. Subset of the sample: CD45RO-CCR7+CD27+CD95- naive CD8+ T cells expressing CXCR3 (TNR3+). This sequence originates from a human donor in good health. Some clones in this sample may be carry-over from other donors' samples. V is TRBV20-1 and J is TRBJ2-7; TCRdb's assignment of TRBD2 cannot be checked, as there is no DNA. The CDR3 region is CSARAAGKYEQYF.